Presented here are 21 T cell receptor beta chains from one specimen sequenced in a study of T cell responses to AZD1222 COVID-19 vaccine. Sequencing used immunoSEQ multiplex PCR; TCRdb keeps in-frame clones, though not all of them. The sample includes 140,000 to 150,000 clones, about 90% of them seen just once. The source material was peripheral blood, sampled 28 days after the second AZD1222 dose. The receptor source for this set is an adult who received the AZD1222 COVID-19 vaccine.

The chain couples TRBV27 to TRBJ2-7, with 7 bases fitting TRBD1. V lost 6 bases to trimming and J lost 3 bases; unmatched junction nucleotides: 8. The CDR3 loop spans 14 amino acids. In germline, CDR1 is MNHEY, CDR2 SMNVEV (reference sequence). The CDR3 DNA is TGTGCCAGCAGATGGACAGGAGCGAGCTACGAGCAGTACTTC. It encodes CASRWTGASYEQYF.

The V call is TRBV19, the J call TRBJ1-5; D possibly corresponds to TRBD1 (6 bases). Trimming cost V 5 bases and J 6 bases, with 11 bases left between them. This CDR3 has 13 residues. CDR1 and CDR2 from the germline V gene are LNHDA and SQIVND (reference sequence). The CDR3 DNA reads TGTGCCAGTAGTCAGGGGAATCTTCAGCCCCAGCATTTT. As protein: CASSQGNLQPQHF.

The chain is built from TRBV6-1 and TRBJ1-2; D gene uncertain. There are 22 residues in the CDR3. V lost 2 bases, J lost 4 bases, and 35 bases lay in between. CDR1 and CDR2 (germline): MNHNS, SASEGT. This CDR3 is CASSESGDTSSRHPFVSYGYTF. The CDR3 region has the DNA TGTGCCAGCAGTGAATCCGGCGACACATCGAGCAGACACCCTTTTGTTAGCTATGGCTACACCTTC.

This chain joins TRBV2 and TRBJ2-2, with 12 bases fitting TRBD2. The CDR3 length is 14 residues. Per the germline V gene, CDR1 is SNHLY and CDR2 is FYNNEI. Unmatched junction bases numbered 0, after V lost 4 bases and J lost 6 bases. The CDR3 here is CASSGLAGAGELFF. The CDR3 DNA reads TGTGCCAGCAGTGGACTAGCGGGAGCCGGGGAGCTGTTTTTT.

The rearrangement links TRBV28 to TRBJ2-7; D is unclear. The CDR3 is 13 amino acids. Germline assignment: CDR1 MDHEN and CDR2 SYDVKM. V lost 4 bases, J lost 5 bases, and 12 bases lay in between. The CDR3 DNA is TGTGCCAGCAGTTCCCGAGTGGTTAACGAGCAGTACTTC. Amino acids: CASSSRVVNEQYF.

This clone was recorded many times. J is TRBJ2-5 and V is TRBV27; D perhaps matches TRBD2 (5 bases). V was pared by 3 bases and J by 7 bases, with 9 bases between. Germline V gene lookup returns CDR1 MNHEY and CDR2 SMNVEV (reference sequence). CDR3 size: 12 residues. CDR3 sequence reads: CASSFLEGTQYF. In nucleotides, the CDR3 is TGTGCCAGCAGTTTCTTAGAGGGGACCCAGTACTTC.

The chain couples TRBV6-5 to TRBJ2-1, with 8 bases fitting TRBD2. J lost 3 bases, V lost 5 bases, and 6 bases had no gene match. The germline V gene encodes CDR1 MNHEY and CDR2 SVGAGI. This CDR3 has 15 residues. In DNA, the CDR3 is TGTGCCAGCAGTCACCTAGCGGGCGGCTACAATGAGCAGTTCTTC. Its protein is CASSHLAGGYNEQFF.

V gene TRBV24-1 combines with J gene TRBJ1-3, with no clear D. CDR3 length equals 14 residues. CDR1 is KGHDR and CDR2 is SFDVKD in the germline V gene. Trimming took off 2 bases at V and 4 bases at J, with 8 bases between the two ends. CDR3: CATSDSGGGNTIYF. The CDR3 coding sequence is TGTGCCACCAGTGATTCAGGAGGGGGAAACACCATATATTTT.

This chain uses TRBV30 with TRBJ1-4; tentative D call: TRBD1 (6 bases). V was trimmed by 7 bases and J by 0 bases, leaving 9 bases between them. The CDR3 length is 13 residues. CDR1 is GTSNPN, CDR2 SVGIG, per germline (reference sequence). CDR3: CAFQGTTNEKLFF. The DNA of the CDR3 is TGTGCCTTCCAGGGGACAACTAATGAAAAACTGTTTTTT.

V and J are TRBV7-2 and TRBJ2-2; D is uncertain. The ends were cut back, 2 bases at V and 4 bases at J, with 8 bases in the middle. Germline CDR1 is SGHTA and CDR2 is FQGNSA. The CDR3 extends over 14 amino acids. CDR3 nucleotides: TGTGCCAGCAGCTTACAGGTTACCACCGGGGAGCTGTTTTTT. It specifies CASSLQVTTGELFF.

The chain uses TRBV6-2 or TRBV6-3 and TRBJ1-5, with a tentative D call TRBD1 (5 bases). This CDR3 comprises 14 residues. CDR1 MNHEY and CDR2 SVGEGT come from the germline V gene. V shed 2 bases and J shed 3 bases, with 8 bases lying between them. The CDR3 spells CASSYRGDNQPQHF. The CDR3 DNA sequence: TGTGCCAGCAGTTACAGGGGAGACAATCAGCCCCAGCATTTT.

The chain couples TRBV7-9 to TRBJ1-1, with 7 bases fitting TRBD1. Germline CDR1 SEHNR, CDR2 FQNEAQ (reference sequence). V gave up 5 bases and J gave up 1 base; unmatched junction bases: 7. This CDR3 has 15 amino acids. The CDR3 bases are TGTGCCAGCAGCCCCATGACAGGGACGAACACTGAAGCTTTCTTT. Its translation is CASSPMTGTNTEAFF.

The chain has TRBV5-1 and TRBJ2-2, with 10 bases lining up with TRBD2. CDR3 length equals 16 residues. Germline-derived CDR1 and CDR2 are SGHRS and YFSETQ. The J segment lost 7 bases and the V segment lost 4 bases, leaving 10 bases of the junction unmatched. The CDR3 region has the DNA TGCGCCAGCAGCAATGTTCTAGCGGGAGAAATCGGGGAGCTGTTTTTT. Residues: CASSNVLAGEIGELFF. The full variable domain, its missing parts supplied by reference TRBV5-1 and TRBJ2-2, is KAGVTQTPRYLIKTRGQQVTLSCSPISGHRSVSWYQQTPGQGLQFLFEYFSETQRNKGNFPGRFSGRQFSNSRSEMNVSTLELGDSALYLCASSNVLAGEIGELFFGEGSRLTVL.

The chain employs TRBV10-3 and TRBJ2-2; the D gene could be TRBD1 or TRBD2 (5 bases each). V was pared by 0 bases and J by 4 bases, with 21 bases between. The CDR3 covers 19 residues. CDR1 and CDR2 from the germline V gene are ENHRY and SYGVKD. CDR3 loop: CAISESKRTRLISTGELFF. The CDR3 DNA reads as TGTGCCATCAGTGAGTCGAAGCGGACACGACTTATATCCACCGGGGAGCTGTTTTTT.

The rearrangement uses TRBV12-3 or TRBV12-4 and TRBJ1-4; possibly TRBD1 for D (6 bases). The CDR3 is 13 amino acids. Trimming removed 11 bases at V and 8 bases at J, with 18 bases between. The CDR3 loop reads CASSGGRWEKLFF. The CDR3 nucleotides read TGTGCCTCCAGCGGGGGGCGGTGGGAAAAACTGTTTTTT.

V and J are TRBV30 and TRBJ2-5; D uncertain. There are 12 residues in the CDR3. Germline V lookup: CDR1 GTSNPN, CDR2 SVGIG (reference sequence). V was trimmed by 5 bases and J by 4 bases, leaving 11 bases between them. The CDR3 spells CAWQDLGETQYF. CDR3 bases: TGTGCCTGGCAGGATCTTGGAGAGACCCAGTACTTC. The whole variable domain, filled in from reference TRBV30 and TRBJ2-5, reads SQTIHQWPATLVQPVGSPLSLECTVEGTSNPNLYWYRQAAGRGLQLLFYSVGIGQISSEVPQNLSASRPQDRQFILSSKKLLLSDSGFYLCAWQDLGETQYFGPGTRLLVL.

V usage is TRBV4-3 and J usage is TRBJ1-2; 8 nucleotides agree with TRBD1. The ends lost 2 bases at V and 4 bases at J; junction bases unmatched: 15. The CDR3 runs to 18 residues. From germline, CDR1 is LGHNA and CDR2 YSLEER. This CDR3 reads CASSQRAAGGQDSYGYTF. CDR3 DNA sequence: TGCGCCAGCAGCCAAAGGGCGGCAGGGGGCCAGGATTCCTATGGCTACACCTTC.

The chain is built from TRBV19 and TRBJ2-1, with 7 bases fitting TRBD2. The ends lost 7 bases at V and 7 bases at J; junction bases unmatched: 13. This CDR3 region has 15 residues. Germline V gene lookup returns CDR1 LNHDA and CDR2 SQIVND (reference sequence). The CDR3 loop reads CASTEGTTGWNEQFF. CDR3 sequence (DNA): TGTGCCAGTACCGAAGGGACTACCGGTTGGAATGAGCAGTTCTTC.

This rearrangement joins TRBV7-9 to TRBJ1-5, with a weak D call TRBD1 (6 bases). Trimming stripped 5 bases from V and 7 bases from J, with 12 bases between. The CDR3 contains 13 residues. Germline V gene sequence: CDR1 SEHNR, CDR2 FQNEAQ (reference sequence). The CDR3 DNA sequence: TGTGCCAGCAGCCCGACAGGCGGGCAGCCCCAGCATTTT. It translates to CASSPTGGQPQHF. Full variable domain (outside the CDR3, taken from reference TRBV7-9 and TRBJ1-5): DTGVSQNPRHKITKRGQNVTFRCDPISEHNRLYWYRQTLGQGPEFLTYFQNEAQLEKSRLLSDRFSAERPKGSFSTLEIQRTEQGDSAMYLCASSPTGGQPQHFGDGTRLSIL.

In this sample, this clone turned up once. The J gene is TRBJ1-5, the V gene TRBV10-2; D remains unclear. The CDR3 covers 14 residues. Germline V lookup: CDR1 WSHSY, CDR2 SAAADI. The V end was cut by 0 bases, the J end by 4 bases, with 7 bases between. CDR3 nucleotides: TGCGCCAGCAGTGAGTCAACACTTAATCAGCCCCAGCATTTT. Encoded protein: CASSESTLNQPQHF.

The V and J genes are TRBV6-2 or TRBV6-3 and TRBJ2-1, with D maybe TRBD2 (6 bases). Looked up from germline, CDR1 is MNHEY and CDR2 is SVGEGT. V lost 5 bases and J 5 bases, leaving 31 bases between the germline ends. The CDR3 runs 20 residues. The CDR3 sequence is CASSPSWLARRYETDNEQFF. The CDR3 nucleotides are TGTGCCAGCAGTCCCTCTTGGCTAGCGAGAAGATATGAAACAGACAATGAGCAGTTCTTC.